The present entry profiles one TCR beta chain with its context. This table comes from immunoSEQ multiplex PCR, and its TCRdb copy is limited to in-frame clones, with some not included. Of 110,000 to 150,000 clones in the sample, approximately 87% were seen once. This specimen comes from a study of blood T cell repertoires in COVID-19. Losses at the gene ends were 4 bases for V and 6 bases for J; bases not matched to a gene: 7. Germline-derived CDR1 and CDR2 are SGHDT and YYEEEE. CDR3 length: 15 residues. The TCR comes from a woman aged 40 to 50 with acute or convalescent COVID-19. Material: peripheral blood. V and J are TRBV5-6 and TRBJ2-2; the match to TRBD1 covers 9 bases. For the CDR3, the DNA is TGTGCCAGCAGCACAGGGACAGGGATATCCGGGGAGCTGTTTTTT. Its protein product is CASSTGTGISGELFF.